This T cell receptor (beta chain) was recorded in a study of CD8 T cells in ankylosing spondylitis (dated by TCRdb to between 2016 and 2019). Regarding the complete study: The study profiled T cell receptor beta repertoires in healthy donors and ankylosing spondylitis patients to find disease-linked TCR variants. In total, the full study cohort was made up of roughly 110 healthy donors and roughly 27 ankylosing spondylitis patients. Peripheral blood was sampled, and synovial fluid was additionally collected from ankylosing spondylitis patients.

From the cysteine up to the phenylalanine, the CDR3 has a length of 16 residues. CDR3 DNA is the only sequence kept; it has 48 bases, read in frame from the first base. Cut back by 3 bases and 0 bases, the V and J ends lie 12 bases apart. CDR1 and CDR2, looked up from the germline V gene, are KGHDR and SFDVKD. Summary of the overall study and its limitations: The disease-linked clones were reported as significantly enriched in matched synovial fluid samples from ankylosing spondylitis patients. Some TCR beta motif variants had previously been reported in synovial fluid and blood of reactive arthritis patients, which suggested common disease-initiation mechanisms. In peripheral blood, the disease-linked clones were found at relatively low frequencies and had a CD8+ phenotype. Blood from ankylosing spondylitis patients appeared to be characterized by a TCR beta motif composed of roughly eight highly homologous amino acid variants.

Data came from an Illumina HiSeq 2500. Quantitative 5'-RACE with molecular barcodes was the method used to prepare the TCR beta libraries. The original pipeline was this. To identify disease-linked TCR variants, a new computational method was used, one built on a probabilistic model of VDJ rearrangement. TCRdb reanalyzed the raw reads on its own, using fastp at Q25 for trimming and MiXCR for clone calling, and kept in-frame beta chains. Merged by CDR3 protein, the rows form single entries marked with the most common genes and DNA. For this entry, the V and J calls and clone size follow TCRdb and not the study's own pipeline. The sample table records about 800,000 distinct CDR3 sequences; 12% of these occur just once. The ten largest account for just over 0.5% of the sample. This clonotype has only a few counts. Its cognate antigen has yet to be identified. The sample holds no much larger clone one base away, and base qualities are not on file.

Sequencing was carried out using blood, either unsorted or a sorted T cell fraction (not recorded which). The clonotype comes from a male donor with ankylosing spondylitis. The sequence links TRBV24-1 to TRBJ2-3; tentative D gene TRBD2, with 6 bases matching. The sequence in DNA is TGTGCCACCAGTGATACCGGGAGCCCTAGCACAGATACGCAGTATTTT. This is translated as CATSDTGSPSTDTQYF.